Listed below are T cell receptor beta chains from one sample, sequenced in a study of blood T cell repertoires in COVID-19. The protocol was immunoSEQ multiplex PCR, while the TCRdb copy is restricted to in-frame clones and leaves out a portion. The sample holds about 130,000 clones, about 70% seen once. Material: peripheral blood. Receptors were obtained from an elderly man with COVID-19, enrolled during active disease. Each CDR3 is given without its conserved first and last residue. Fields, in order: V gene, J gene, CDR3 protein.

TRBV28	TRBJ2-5	ASSFGGQNGETQY
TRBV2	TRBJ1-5	ASSSQTGLSNQPQH
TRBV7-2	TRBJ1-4	ASSLTTGAEKLF
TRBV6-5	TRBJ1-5	ASSDRSLGQPQH
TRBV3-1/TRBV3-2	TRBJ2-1	GGTTSDRDEQF
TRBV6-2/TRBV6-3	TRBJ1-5	ASSYIRANQPQH
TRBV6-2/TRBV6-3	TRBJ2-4	ASSYLTGLAGNIQY
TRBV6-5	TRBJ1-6	ASSLTVEGSPLH
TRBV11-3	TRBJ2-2	ASSFGGGTGELF
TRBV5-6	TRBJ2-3	ASSLTGDFTDTQY
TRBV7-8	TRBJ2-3	ASSYGVSGRARDTQY
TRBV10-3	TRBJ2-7	AISENWASGSYEQY
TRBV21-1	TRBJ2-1	ASSKVGTPREQF
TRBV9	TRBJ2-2	ASSALAHRVAGELF
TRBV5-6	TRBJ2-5	ASTPPSDETQY
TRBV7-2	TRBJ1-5	ASSPRGYSNQPQH
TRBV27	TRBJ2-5	ASRPSDRGHGETQY
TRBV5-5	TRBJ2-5	ASSLIIQETQY
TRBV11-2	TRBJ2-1	ASSLYRRSGGDEQF
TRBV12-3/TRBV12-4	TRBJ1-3	ASSYRNTIY
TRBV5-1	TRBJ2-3	ASSVGSGRLTDTQY
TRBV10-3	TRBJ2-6	AISAQGTFSGANVLT
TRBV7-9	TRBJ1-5	ASSLGQGNQPQH
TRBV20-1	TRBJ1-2	SARPVYGYT
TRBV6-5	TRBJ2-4	ASSYSQGGKNIQY
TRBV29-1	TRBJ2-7	SVGLGLGGVGEQY
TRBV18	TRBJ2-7	ASSPAGTYEQY
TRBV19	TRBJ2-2	ASADQGDTGELF
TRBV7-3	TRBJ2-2	ASSLGGTGNTGELF
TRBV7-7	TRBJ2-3	ASSIAGRADTQY
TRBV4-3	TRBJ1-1	ASSQDGRRNTEAF
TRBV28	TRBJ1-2	ASKPRENYGYT
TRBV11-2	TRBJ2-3	ASSSRAEGDTQY
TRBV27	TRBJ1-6	ASSLTEFNSPLH
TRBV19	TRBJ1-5	ASSSPDSSNQPQH